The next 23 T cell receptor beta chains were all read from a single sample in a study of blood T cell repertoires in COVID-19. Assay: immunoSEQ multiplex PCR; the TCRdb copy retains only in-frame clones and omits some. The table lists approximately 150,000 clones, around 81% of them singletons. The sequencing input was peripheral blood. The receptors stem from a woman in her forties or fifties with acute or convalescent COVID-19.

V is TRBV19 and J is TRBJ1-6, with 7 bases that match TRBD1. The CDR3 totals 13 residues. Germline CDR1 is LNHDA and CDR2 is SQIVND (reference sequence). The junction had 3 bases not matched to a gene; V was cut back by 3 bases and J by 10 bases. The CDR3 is CASSIDRDSPLHF. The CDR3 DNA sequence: TGTGCCAGTAGTATTGACAGGGACTCACCCCTCCACTTT.

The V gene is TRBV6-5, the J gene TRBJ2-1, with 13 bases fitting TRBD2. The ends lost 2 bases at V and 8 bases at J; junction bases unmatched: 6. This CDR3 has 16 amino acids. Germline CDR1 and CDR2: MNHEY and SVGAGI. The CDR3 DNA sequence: TGTGCCAGCAGTTACAAGACTAGCGGGGGGTCATATGAGCAGTTCTTC. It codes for CASSYKTSGGSYEQFF.

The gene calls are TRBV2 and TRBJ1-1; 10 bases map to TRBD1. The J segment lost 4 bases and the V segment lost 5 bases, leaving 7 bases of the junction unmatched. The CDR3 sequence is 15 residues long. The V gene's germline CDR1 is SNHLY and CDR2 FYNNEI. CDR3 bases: TGTGCCAGCAGTATTTCCGGGACAGGGGCCACTGAAGCTTTCTTT. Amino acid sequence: CASSISGTGATEAFF.

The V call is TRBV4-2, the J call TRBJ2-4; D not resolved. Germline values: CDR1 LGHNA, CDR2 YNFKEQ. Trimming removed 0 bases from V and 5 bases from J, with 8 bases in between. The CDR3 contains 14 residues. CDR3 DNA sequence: TGTGCCAGCAGCCAAGATGGCACCCAAAACATTCAGTACTTC. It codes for CASSQDGTQNIQYF.

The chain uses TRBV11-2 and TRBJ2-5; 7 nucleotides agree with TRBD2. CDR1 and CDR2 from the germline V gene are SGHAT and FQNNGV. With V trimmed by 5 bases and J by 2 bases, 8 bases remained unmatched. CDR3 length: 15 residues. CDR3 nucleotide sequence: TGTGCCAGCAGCCCCCGACTAGCTAGACAAGAGACCCAGTACTTC. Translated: CASSPRLARQETQYF.

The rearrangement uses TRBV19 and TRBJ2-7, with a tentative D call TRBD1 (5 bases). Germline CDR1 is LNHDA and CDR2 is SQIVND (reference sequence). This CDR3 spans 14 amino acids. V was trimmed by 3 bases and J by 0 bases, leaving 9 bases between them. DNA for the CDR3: TGTGCCAGTAGTATCGCGGACAACTCCTACGAGCAGTACTTC. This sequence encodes CASSIADNSYEQYF. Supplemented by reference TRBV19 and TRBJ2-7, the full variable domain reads DGGITQSPKYLFRKEGQNVTLSCEQNLNHDAMYWYRQDPGQGLRLIYYSQIVNDFQKGDIAEGYSVSREKKESFPLTVTSAQKNPTAFYLCASSIADNSYEQYFGPGTRLTVT.

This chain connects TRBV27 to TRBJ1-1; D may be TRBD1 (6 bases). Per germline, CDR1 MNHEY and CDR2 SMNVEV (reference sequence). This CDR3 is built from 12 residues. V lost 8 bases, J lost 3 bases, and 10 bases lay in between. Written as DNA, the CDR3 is TGTGCCAGCGGGACAATCGACACTGAAGCTTTCTTT. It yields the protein CASGTIDTEAFF.

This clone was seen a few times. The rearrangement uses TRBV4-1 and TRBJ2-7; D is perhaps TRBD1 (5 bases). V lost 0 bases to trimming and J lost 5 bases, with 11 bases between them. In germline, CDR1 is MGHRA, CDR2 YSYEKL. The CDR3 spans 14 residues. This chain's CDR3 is CASSQEVGRNEQYF. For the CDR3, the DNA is TGCGCCAGCAGCCAAGAAGTGGGGCGGAACGAGCAGTACTTC.

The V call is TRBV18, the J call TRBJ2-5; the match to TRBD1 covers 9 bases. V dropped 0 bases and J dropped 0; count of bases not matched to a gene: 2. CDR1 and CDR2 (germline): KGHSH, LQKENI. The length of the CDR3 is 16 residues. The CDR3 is CASSPPTGGYQETQYF. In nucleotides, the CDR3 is TGTGCCAGCTCACCACCGACAGGGGGGTACCAAGAGACCCAGTACTTC.

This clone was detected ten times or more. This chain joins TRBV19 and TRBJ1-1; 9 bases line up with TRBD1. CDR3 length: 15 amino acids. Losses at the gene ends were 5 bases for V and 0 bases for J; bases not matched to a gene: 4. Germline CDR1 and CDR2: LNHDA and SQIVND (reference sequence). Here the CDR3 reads CASSWDREMNTEAFF. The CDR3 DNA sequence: TGTGCCAGTAGTTGGGACAGGGAAATGAACACTGAAGCTTTCTTT.

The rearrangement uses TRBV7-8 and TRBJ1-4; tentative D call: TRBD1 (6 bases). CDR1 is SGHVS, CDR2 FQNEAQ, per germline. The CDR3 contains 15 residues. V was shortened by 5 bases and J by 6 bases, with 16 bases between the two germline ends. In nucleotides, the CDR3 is TGTGCCAGCAGCGGGGCCGGGACAACGGATGAAAAACTGTTTTTT. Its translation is CASSGAGTTDEKLFF.

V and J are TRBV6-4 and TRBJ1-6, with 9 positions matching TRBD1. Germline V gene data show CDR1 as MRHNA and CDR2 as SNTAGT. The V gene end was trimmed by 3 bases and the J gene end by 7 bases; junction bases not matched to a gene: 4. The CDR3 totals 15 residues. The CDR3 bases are TGTGCCAGCAGTGAGGGTGACAGGGGGAATTCACCCCTCCACTTT. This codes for CASSEGDRGNSPLHF.

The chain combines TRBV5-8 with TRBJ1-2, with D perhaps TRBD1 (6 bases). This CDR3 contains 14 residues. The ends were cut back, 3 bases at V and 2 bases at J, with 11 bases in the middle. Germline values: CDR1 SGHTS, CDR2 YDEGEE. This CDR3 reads CASSSGHRNYGYTF. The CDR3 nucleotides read TGTGCCAGCAGCTCGGGACATCGAAACTATGGCTACACCTTC.

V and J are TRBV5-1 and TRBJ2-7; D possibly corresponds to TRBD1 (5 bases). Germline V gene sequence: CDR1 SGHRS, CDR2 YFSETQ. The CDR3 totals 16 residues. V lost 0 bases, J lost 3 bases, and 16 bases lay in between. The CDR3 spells CASSLAEMTVNYEQYF. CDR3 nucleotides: TGCGCCAGCAGCTTGGCCGAGATGACAGTGAACTACGAGCAGTACTTC.

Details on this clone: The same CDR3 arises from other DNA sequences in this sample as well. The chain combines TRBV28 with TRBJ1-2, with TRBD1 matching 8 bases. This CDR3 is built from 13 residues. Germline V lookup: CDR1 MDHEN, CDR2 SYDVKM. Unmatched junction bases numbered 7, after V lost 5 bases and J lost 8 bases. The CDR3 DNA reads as TGTGCCAGCAGTCCCGGACAGGGTGGGGGCTACACCTTC. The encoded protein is CASSPGQGGGYTF.

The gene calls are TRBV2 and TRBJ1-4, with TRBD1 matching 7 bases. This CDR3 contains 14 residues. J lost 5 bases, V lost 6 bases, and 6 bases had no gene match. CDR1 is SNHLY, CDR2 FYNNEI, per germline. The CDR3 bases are TGTGCCAGCAGCGGGGACAGAGCGAATGAAAAACTGTTTTTT. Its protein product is CASSGDRANEKLFF.

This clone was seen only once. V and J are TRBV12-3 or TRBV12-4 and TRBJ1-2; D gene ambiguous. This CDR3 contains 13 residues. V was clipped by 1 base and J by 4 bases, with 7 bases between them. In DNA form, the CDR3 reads TGTGCCAGCAGTTTAGAAGCGAGCTATGGCTACACCTTC. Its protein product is CASSLEASYGYTF.

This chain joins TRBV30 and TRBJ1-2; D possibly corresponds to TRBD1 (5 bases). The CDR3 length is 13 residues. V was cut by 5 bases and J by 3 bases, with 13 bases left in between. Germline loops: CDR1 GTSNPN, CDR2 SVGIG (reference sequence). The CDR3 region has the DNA TGTGCCTGGGGGCGGGGGGACTACTATGGCTACACCTTC. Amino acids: CAWGRGDYYGYTF.

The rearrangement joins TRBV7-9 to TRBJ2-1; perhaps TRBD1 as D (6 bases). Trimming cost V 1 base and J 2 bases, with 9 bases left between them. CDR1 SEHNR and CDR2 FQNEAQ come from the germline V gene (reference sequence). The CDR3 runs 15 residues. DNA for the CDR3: TGTGCCAGCAGCTTAGGTGGGGGCACCTACAATGAGCAGTTCTTC. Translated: CASSLGGGTYNEQFF.

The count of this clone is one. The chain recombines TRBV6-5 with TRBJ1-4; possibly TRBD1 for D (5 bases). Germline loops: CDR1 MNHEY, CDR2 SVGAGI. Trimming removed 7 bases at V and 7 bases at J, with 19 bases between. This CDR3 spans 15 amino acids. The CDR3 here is CASIPTGTGLEKLFF. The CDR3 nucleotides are TGTGCCAGCATTCCTACCGGGACTGGTCTTGAAAAACTGTTTTTT.

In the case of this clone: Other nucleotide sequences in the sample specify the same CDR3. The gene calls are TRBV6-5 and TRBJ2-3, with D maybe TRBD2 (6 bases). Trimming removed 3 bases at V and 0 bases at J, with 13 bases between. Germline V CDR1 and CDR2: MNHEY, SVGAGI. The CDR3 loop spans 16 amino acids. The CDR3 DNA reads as TGTGCCAGCAGTTATTCGGGCCGGGGGAGCACAGATACGCAGTATTTT. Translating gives CASSYSGRGSTDTQYF.

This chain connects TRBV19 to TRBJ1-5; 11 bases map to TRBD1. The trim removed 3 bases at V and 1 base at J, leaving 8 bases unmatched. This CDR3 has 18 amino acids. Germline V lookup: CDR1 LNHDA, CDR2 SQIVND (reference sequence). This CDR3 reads CASSIWDRGVASNQPQHF. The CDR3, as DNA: TGTGCCAGTAGTATTTGGGACAGGGGGGTCGCGAGCAATCAGCCCCAGCATTTT.

The CDR3 loop is CASSPDDGLYEQYF. CDR3 DNA: TGTGCCAGCAGCCCGGACGACGGACTCTACGAGCAGTACTTC. The chain carries TRBV27 and TRBJ2-7; perhaps TRBD2 as D (5 bases). Trimming shortened V by 6 bases and J by 3 bases, and 15 bases separated the two germline ends. CDR1 and CDR2 (germline): MNHEY, SMNVEV (reference sequence). This CDR3 is built from 14 residues.